This T cell receptor (beta chain) was documented in a study of T-cell memory formation after mild COVID-19. Study findings and constraints: Later expanders leaned CD4+, whereas clones that contracted between day 15 and 85 were balanced CD4/CD8. Pre-infection memory held some responding clones, suggesting pre-existing cross-reactive T cells responded. Confirmation of SARS-CoV-2 specificity was lacking for second-wave clones peaking day 37.

Per germline, CDR1 MNHEY and CDR2 SMNVEV (reference sequence). V was clipped by 5 bases and J by 3 bases; unmatched bases: 14. The length of the CDR3 is 17 residues. On this clonotype: The antigen remains unidentified.

The 5'RACE method, run with constant-segment primers, produced TCR alpha and TCR beta cDNA libraries (carrying sample barcodes and UMIs). TCRdb ran MiXCR on the 5' RACE reads and lists one entry per CDR3 protein. The sample holds about 190,000 distinct CDR3 sequences, about a sixth seen once. Sequencing input: PBMCs or a T cell subset sorted from them (not recorded which). This clonotype was sampled from an adult woman who had mild COVID-19 (a few samples of this study predate the infection). Cell type and time point are not known. The genes are TRBV27 and TRBJ2-7; 9 bases match TRBD1. The CDR3 coding sequence is TGTGCCAGCAGTACTCTCTATACCGGGACAGGGATCTACGAGCAGTACTTC. This translates into CASSTLYTGTGIYEQYF.